The entry below gives a single T cell receptor beta chain sequence along with its context. Its antigen is unknown. This CDR3 comprises 15 residues. V was clipped by 1 base and J by 9 bases, with 16 bases between them. The data are from a study of blood T cells in healthy people across ages. The authors ran a second PCR of about 7 to 12 cycles using a sample-barcoded 5' primer and a J-beta primer mix. The authors tagged each cDNA molecule using a template-switch adaptor with 12 random nucleotides. TCRdb redid the calling of the 5' RACE reads with MiXCR, one entry per CDR3 protein. The sample has roughly 860,000 distinct CDR3 sequences, under 80% seen once. Donors gave roughly 10 milliliters of peripheral blood apiece. Overall study results and limits: It was not known whether donors were CMV positive (a possible confounder of expanded clonotype changes). Aged donors had fewer naive CD4+ cells and lower diversity than long-lived donors.

The clonotype was recovered from a man aged 25 to 45 in good health. Specimen: blood. V and J are TRBV12-3 or TRBV12-4 and TRBJ2-4; D possibly corresponds to TRBD1 (6 bases). CDR3 nucleotide sequence: TGTGCCAGCAGTTTAGGGGCAGGGGTCCCAAGCATTCAGTACTTC. It codes for CASSLGAGVPSIQYF.